Described below is a single TCR beta chain sequence and its context. This sample is drawn from a study of blood T cell repertoires in COVID-19. Background on the study: COVID-19 samples collected from the United States, Italy and Spain covered acute and convalescent phases. PBMCs, B-cell-depleted T cells, or T cells provided the cDNA or gDNA that made up the material.

The CDR3 is made up of 17 amino acids. V gave up 4 bases and J gave up 4 bases, with 22 bases separating them. CDR1 and CDR2 from the germline V gene are LNHDA and SQIVND (reference sequence). In the authors' methods: Counts of nucleated cells, estimated from reference gene primer amplification, were obtained. Here immunoSEQ multiplex PCR was the method, and the copy in TCRdb shows in-frame clones only, minus some. V and J calls and clone size are given by that table; D and trimming were obtained from the DNA. The sample comprises about 120,000 clones, about 89% of which are singletons, and about 19% rests with the top ten.

The specimen sequenced was peripheral blood. This clonotype was sampled from a human donor with acute or convalescent COVID-19. The donor label of this sample is uncertain. The rearrangement joins TRBV19 to TRBJ1-1; a possible D gene is TRBD1 (5 bases). In DNA form, the CDR3 reads TGTGCCAGTAGTACTCCCCACGCCCCGCAGGGAAGCACTGAAGCTTTCTTT. Protein: CASSTPHAPQGSTEAFF.